This is a list of T cell receptor beta chains from one sample in a study of cytomegalovirus exposure and HLA in healthy donors. Clones were read by immunoSEQ multiplex PCR, and TCRdb kept only the in-frame ones, dropping some. The sample includes around 250,000 clones, 90% of them seen just once. The sequenced material came from PBMCs. These receptors were collected from a woman aged 18-29 years in good health and CMV-seronegative. Both conserved end residues are part of each CDR3. Fields, in order: D gene, V gene, J gene, clone size, CDR3 DNA, CDR3 protein. D genes are given only for firm matches. Expanded clones are given a class, and other clones once, few, many or no size at all.

d_gene: -
v_gene: TRBV21-1
j_gene: TRBJ1-1
abundance: -
CDR3nt: TGTGCCAGCAGCAAAGGTCAGGGTGGGACTGAAGCTTTCTTT
CDR3aa: CASSKGQGGTEAFF

d_gene: -
v_gene: TRBV5-1
j_gene: TRBJ1-3
abundance: -
CDR3nt: TGCGCCAGCAGCTCCACAGAGTTCTCTGGAAACACCATATATTTT
CDR3aa: CASSSTEFSGNTIYF

d_gene: -
v_gene: TRBV19
j_gene: TRBJ2-1
abundance: -
CDR3nt: TGTGCCAGTAGTATCTGGGGGCGGGCCAGCTCCTACAATGAGCAGTTCTTC
CDR3aa: CASSIWGRASSYNEQFF

d_gene: TRBD1
v_gene: TRBV5-1
j_gene: TRBJ2-7
abundance: few
CDR3nt: TGCGCCAGCAGCCCCGACAGGGGGGGGATCGAGCAGTACTTC
CDR3aa: CASSPDRGGIEQYF

d_gene: TRBD1
v_gene: TRBV19
j_gene: TRBJ1-4
abundance: -
CDR3nt: TGTGCCAGTCACGACAGGGAGGTTGAAAAACTGTTTTTT
CDR3aa: CASHDREVEKLFF

d_gene: TRBD1
v_gene: TRBV5-3
j_gene: TRBJ1-5
abundance: few
CDR3nt: TGTGCCAGAAGCTGGCCGACAGGGCGCAATCAGCCCCAGCATTTT
CDR3aa: CARSWPTGRNQPQHF

d_gene: TRBD1
v_gene: TRBV4-3
j_gene: TRBJ1-6
abundance: once
CDR3nt: TGCGCCAGCAGCCAGGAACCAGGGGGGAGCTATAATTCACCCCTCCACTTT
CDR3aa: CASSQEPGGSYNSPLHF

d_gene: -
v_gene: TRBV6-8
j_gene: TRBJ2-5
abundance: -
CDR3nt: TGTGCCAGCAGTTTAGTAGACAGGTGGGGGAAAGAGACCCAGTACTTC
CDR3aa: CASSLVDRWGKETQYF

d_gene: TRBD1
v_gene: TRBV28
j_gene: TRBJ2-7
abundance: -
CDR3nt: TGTGCCAGCAGTACAACCCGGGACAGGGAATTCCACGAGCAGTACTTC
CDR3aa: CASSTTRDREFHEQYF

d_gene: -
v_gene: TRBV5-1
j_gene: TRBJ1-3
abundance: -
CDR3nt: TGCGCCAGCAGCTCGTCGACCGCTAGCTCTGGAAACACCATATATTTT
CDR3aa: CASSSSTASSGNTIYF

d_gene: TRBD1
v_gene: TRBV6-6
j_gene: TRBJ2-2
abundance: -
CDR3nt: TGTGCCAGCAGTTACGGGACAGCCTCGAACACCGGGGAGCTGTTTTTT
CDR3aa: CASSYGTASNTGELFF

d_gene: TRBD1
v_gene: TRBV19
j_gene: TRBJ1-5
abundance: -
CDR3nt: TGTGCCAGTAGTAGAGACAGGGATCAGCCCCAGCATTTT
CDR3aa: CASSRDRDQPQHF

d_gene: TRBD1
v_gene: TRBV5-6
j_gene: TRBJ2-2
abundance: -
CDR3nt: TGTGCCAGCAGCCGAGGACAGGGAAACACCGGGGAGCTGTTTTTT
CDR3aa: CASSRGQGNTGELFF

d_gene: TRBD2
v_gene: TRBV5-1
j_gene: TRBJ2-2
abundance: -
CDR3nt: TGCGCCAGCAGCTACGGGACTAGCGGGGGGCCCCCCATCACCGGGGAGCTGTTTTTT
CDR3aa: CASSYGTSGGPPITGELFF

d_gene: -
v_gene: TRBV5-5
j_gene: TRBJ1-5
abundance: -
CDR3nt: TGTGCCAGCAGCTTTTATAGCAATCAGCCCCAGCATTTT
CDR3aa: CASSFYSNQPQHF

d_gene: TRBD1
v_gene: TRBV27
j_gene: TRBJ2-7
abundance: once
CDR3nt: TGTGCCAGCAGTTTGGGACAGTCCTACGAGCAGTACTTC
CDR3aa: CASSLGQSYEQYF

d_gene: TRBD1
v_gene: TRBV30
j_gene: TRBJ2-7
abundance: -
CDR3nt: TGTGCCTGGAGTGAGGGACAGGGCTACGAGCAGTACTTC
CDR3aa: CAWSEGQGYEQYF

d_gene: -
v_gene: TRBV10-3
j_gene: TRBJ1-1
abundance: -
CDR3nt: TGTGCCATCAGTGAGGAGAGCAGGTTGATCGTCTACACTGAAGCTTTCTTT
CDR3aa: CAISEESRLIVYTEAFF

d_gene: -
v_gene: TRBV7-9
j_gene: TRBJ2-2
abundance: once
CDR3nt: TGTGCCAGCAGGACGGACAGAATGAACACCGGGGAGCTGTTTTTT
CDR3aa: CASRTDRMNTGELFF

d_gene: -
v_gene: TRBV28
j_gene: TRBJ2-7
abundance: -
CDR3nt: TGTGCCAGCAGCCAAATTTATCGGGGCTACGAGCAGTACTTC
CDR3aa: CASSQIYRGYEQYF

d_gene: TRBD2
v_gene: TRBV7-9
j_gene: TRBJ2-3
abundance: -
CDR3nt: TGTGCCAGCAGCTTAGAGACGGGGGGGCCCTCAGATACGCAGTATTTT
CDR3aa: CASSLETGGPSDTQYF

d_gene: -
v_gene: TRBV27
j_gene: TRBJ1-6
abundance: -
CDR3nt: TGTGCCAGCAGTTTAAGTTCGGGGGGAGGCTCACCCCTCCACTTT
CDR3aa: CASSLSSGGGSPLHF

d_gene: -
v_gene: TRBV19
j_gene: TRBJ1-3
abundance: -
CDR3nt: TGTGCCAGCGCATATAGCTCTGGAAACACCATATATTTT
CDR3aa: CASAYSSGNTIYF

d_gene: -
v_gene: TRBV6-5
j_gene: TRBJ2-5
abundance: -
CDR3nt: TGTGCCAGCAGTTACTCGGGCAGGGGAAAGACCCAGTACTTC
CDR3aa: CASSYSGRGKTQYF

d_gene: -
v_gene: TRBV6-1
j_gene: TRBJ1-1
abundance: -
CDR3nt: TGTGCCAGCAGTAAAGGGGGGGGCACTGAAGCTTTCTTT
CDR3aa: CASSKGGGTEAFF

d_gene: TRBD2
v_gene: TRBV5-5
j_gene: TRBJ2-1
abundance: once
CDR3nt: TGTGCCAGCAGCTGGACTAGCGGGGGCCATGAGCAGTTCTTC
CDR3aa: CASSWTSGGHEQFF

d_gene: -
v_gene: TRBV6-5
j_gene: TRBJ1-1
abundance: -
CDR3nt: TGTGCCAGCAGCCCCAGGCTGAACACTGAAGCTTTCTTT
CDR3aa: CASSPRLNTEAFF

d_gene: -
v_gene: TRBV28
j_gene: TRBJ1-6
abundance: -
CDR3nt: TGTGCCAGCAGTTTACATTGGGCCCAAAGTAATTCACCCCTCCACTTT
CDR3aa: CASSLHWAQSNSPLHF

d_gene: -
v_gene: TRBV7-2
j_gene: TRBJ2-7
abundance: -
CDR3nt: TGTGCCAGCAGCCAAGGTCAGGGGCGCTCCTACGAGCAGTACTTC
CDR3aa: CASSQGQGRSYEQYF

d_gene: TRBD2
v_gene: TRBV6-6
j_gene: TRBJ2-5
abundance: -
CDR3nt: TGTGCCAGTCTCTCGGGGGGTCAAGAGACCCAGTACTTC
CDR3aa: CASLSGGQETQYF

d_gene: TRBD1
v_gene: TRBV27
j_gene: TRBJ1-1
abundance: -
CDR3nt: TGTGCCAGCAGGACAGGGATGAACACTGAAGCTTTCTTT
CDR3aa: CASRTGMNTEAFF

d_gene: -
v_gene: TRBV11-2
j_gene: TRBJ1-5
abundance: -
CDR3nt: TGTGCCAGCAGCTCCAACAATCAGCCCCAGCATTTT
CDR3aa: CASSSNNQPQHF

d_gene: -
v_gene: TRBV4-1
j_gene: TRBJ2-2
abundance: -
CDR3nt: TGCGCCAGCAGCCAAGATCTAGATGGTACTTCCGGGGAGCTGTTTTTT
CDR3aa: CASSQDLDGTSGELFF

d_gene: TRBD2
v_gene: TRBV7-3
j_gene: TRBJ2-3
abundance: once
CDR3nt: TGTGCCAGCAGCTTAGGGCTAGCGGGGGGCCTCACAGATACGCAGTATTTT
CDR3aa: CASSLGLAGGLTDTQYF

d_gene: -
v_gene: TRBV2
j_gene: TRBJ1-1
abundance: -
CDR3nt: TGTGCCAGCAGGTGGGACAAAGGGGTTCTTTCTGAAGCTTTCTTT
CDR3aa: CASRWDKGVLSEAFF

d_gene: -
v_gene: TRBV14
j_gene: TRBJ2-3
abundance: -
CDR3nt: TGTGCCAGCAGCCAAGATTTTGGGAGGGATACGCAGTATTTT
CDR3aa: CASSQDFGRDTQYF

d_gene: -
v_gene: TRBV18
j_gene: TRBJ2-7
abundance: -
CDR3nt: TGTGCCAGCTCACAGTACGCGGGGGCCCGATACGAGCAGTACTTC
CDR3aa: CASSQYAGARYEQYF

d_gene: TRBD2
v_gene: TRBV6-1
j_gene: TRBJ2-4
abundance: once
CDR3nt: TGTGCCAGCAGTGCCGCGGGGGGGTACTTCAAAAACATTCAGTACTTC
CDR3aa: CASSAAGGYFKNIQYF

d_gene: -
v_gene: TRBV6-6
j_gene: TRBJ2-1
abundance: -
CDR3nt: TGTGCCAGCAGTACGGACAGCCTCTCCTGGGGTGAGCAGTTCTTC
CDR3aa: CASSTDSLSWGEQFF

d_gene: -
v_gene: TRBV6-5
j_gene: TRBJ1-5
abundance: -
CDR3nt: TGTGCCAGCGCGCAGGGTATCAATCAGCCCCAGCATTTT
CDR3aa: CASAQGINQPQHF

d_gene: -
v_gene: TRBV5-1
j_gene: TRBJ2-7
abundance: -
CDR3nt: TGCGCCAGCAGCTTAGACGTGAGGCAAACTTTGAGCTCCTACGAGCAGTACTTC
CDR3aa: CASSLDVRQTLSSYEQYF

d_gene: TRBD2
v_gene: TRBV11-2
j_gene: TRBJ2-3
abundance: once
CDR3nt: TGTGCCAGCAGCTTAGGGGTAGCGGGGTCAGATACGCAGTATTTT
CDR3aa: CASSLGVAGSDTQYF

d_gene: TRBD2
v_gene: TRBV7-3
j_gene: TRBJ2-3
abundance: -
CDR3nt: TGTGCCAGCAGCTTAAAAGCGGGGGGGCACTCAGTACCAGATACGCAGTATTTT
CDR3aa: CASSLKAGGHSVPDTQYF

d_gene: TRBD1
v_gene: TRBV28
j_gene: TRBJ1-1
abundance: -
CDR3nt: TGTGCCAGCAGCGGACAGGGTCTTGTTAACACTGAAGCTTTCTTT
CDR3aa: CASSGQGLVNTEAFF

d_gene: TRBD1
v_gene: TRBV6-1
j_gene: TRBJ2-1
abundance: once
CDR3nt: TGTGCCAGCAGTGACAGCCAGGGGGCCTACAATGAGCAGTTCTTC
CDR3aa: CASSDSQGAYNEQFF

d_gene: -
v_gene: TRBV30
j_gene: TRBJ1-2
abundance: -
CDR3nt: TGTGCCTGGAGTGTAGGAGGCCAAGGGATGGAGGGCTACACCTTC
CDR3aa: CAWSVGGQGMEGYTF

d_gene: TRBD1
v_gene: TRBV14
j_gene: TRBJ1-1
abundance: -
CDR3nt: TGTGCCAGCAGCCCGACCCTTGACAGGGGGGCTTTCTTT
CDR3aa: CASSPTLDRGAFF

d_gene: -
v_gene: TRBV28
j_gene: TRBJ2-3
abundance: -
CDR3nt: TGTGCCAGCAGTTTATCGTCCAGTACGCAGTATTTT
CDR3aa: CASSLSSSTQYF

d_gene: -
v_gene: TRBV29-1
j_gene: TRBJ2-5
abundance: -
CDR3nt: TGCAGCGTAGGGGTTGGCATGGAGACCCAGTACTTC
CDR3aa: CSVGVGMETQYF

d_gene: TRBD2
v_gene: TRBV7-6
j_gene: TRBJ2-3
abundance: -
CDR3nt: TGTGCCAGCAGGCCAAGCTGGGGGCTAGCGGGCGACCCTTCTCGTAATACGCAGTATTTT
CDR3aa: CASRPSWGLAGDPSRNTQYF

d_gene: TRBD2
v_gene: TRBV7-2
j_gene: TRBJ2-3
abundance: -
CDR3nt: TGTGCCAGCAGCTTAAGTCCCCCTAGCGGGGGGTCAGATACGCAGTATTTT
CDR3aa: CASSLSPPSGGSDTQYF

d_gene: -
v_gene: TRBV29-1
j_gene: TRBJ1-1
abundance: -
CDR3nt: TGCAGCGTTGATTCGGGGATAGACACTGAAGCTTTCTTT
CDR3aa: CSVDSGIDTEAFF

d_gene: -
v_gene: TRBV5-1
j_gene: TRBJ2-2
abundance: -
CDR3nt: TGCGCCAGCAGCCCAGACAGTGCGAACACCGGGGAGCTGTTTTTT
CDR3aa: CASSPDSANTGELFF

d_gene: TRBD1
v_gene: TRBV7-3
j_gene: TRBJ2-2
abundance: once
CDR3nt: TGTGCCAGCAGTCGTGCAGGGGGCTCCGGGGAGCTGTTTTTT
CDR3aa: CASSRAGGSGELFF